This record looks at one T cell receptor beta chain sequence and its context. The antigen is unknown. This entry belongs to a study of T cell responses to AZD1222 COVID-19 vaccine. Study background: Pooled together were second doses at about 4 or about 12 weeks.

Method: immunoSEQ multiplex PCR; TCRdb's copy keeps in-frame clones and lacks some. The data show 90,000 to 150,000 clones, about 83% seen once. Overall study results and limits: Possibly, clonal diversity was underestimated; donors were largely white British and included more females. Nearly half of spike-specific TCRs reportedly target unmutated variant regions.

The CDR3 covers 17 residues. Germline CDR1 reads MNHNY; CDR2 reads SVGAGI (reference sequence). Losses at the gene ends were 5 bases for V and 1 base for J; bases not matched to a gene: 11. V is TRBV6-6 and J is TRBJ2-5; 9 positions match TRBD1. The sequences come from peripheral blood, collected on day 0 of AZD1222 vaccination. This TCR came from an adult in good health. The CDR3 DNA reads TGTGCCAGCAGTCCACGGACAGGGGACCCATCCCAAGAGACCCAGTACTTC. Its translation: CASSPRTGDPSQETQYF.